These 29 T cell receptor beta chains were all obtained from the same sample, sequenced in a study of OX40 agonist ivuxolimab in advanced cancers. Clones were sequenced by immunoSEQ multiplex PCR, and TCRdb holds only the in-frame ones, with some missing. This table has roughly 76,000 clones, approximately 83% appearing once. This sample comprised CD4+ or CD8+ T cells sorted from blood, obtained in a trial of the OX40 agonist ivuxolimab. The receptor set was obtained from an adult with an advanced solid tumor such as melanoma, head and neck, liver or kidney cancer.

The count of this clone is one. The rearrangement uses TRBV25-1 and TRBJ2-3; 8 bases match TRBD2. This CDR3 is 14 amino acids long. The junction had 9 bases not matched to a gene; V was cut back by 5 bases and J by 8 bases. Germline V gene lookup returns CDR1 MGHDK and CDR2 SYGVNS. The CDR3 loop is CASSRLAGGGTQYF. The CDR3 region has the DNA TGTGCCAGCAGTAGGCTAGCGGGCGGGGGTACGCAGTATTTT.

Only a few counts were recorded for this clone. This chain connects TRBV11-3 to TRBJ2-7; TRBD2 aligns across 13 bases. This CDR3 region has 14 residues. The germline V gene encodes CDR1 SGHNT and CDR2 YENEEA. With V trimmed by 5 bases and J by 6 bases, 4 bases remained unmatched. As DNA, the CDR3 is TGTGCCAGCAGCCGACTAGCGGGAGGACGCGAGCAGTACTTC. Amino acid sequence: CASSRLAGGREQYF.

The chain is built from TRBV9 and TRBJ2-3; 7 nucleotides match TRBD1. CDR1 is SGDLS, CDR2 YYNGEE, per germline. With V trimmed by 4 bases and J by 9 bases, 5 bases remained unmatched. The CDR3 covers 12 residues. This CDR3 is CASSLEGATQYF. In nucleotides, the CDR3 is TGTGCCAGCAGCCTAGAGGGGGCGACGCAGTATTTT.

CDR3 loop: CASSLANNRGRNEKLFF. CDR3 in DNA: TGTGCCAGCAGCTTGGCAAATAACAGGGGGCGGAATGAAAAACTGTTTTTT. V usage is TRBV5-4 and J usage is TRBJ1-4; 9 bases line up with TRBD1. This CDR3 is built from 17 residues. Unmatched junction bases numbered 8, after V lost 0 bases and J lost 5 bases. Germline CDR1 SGHNT, CDR2 YYREEE (reference sequence).

This clone was detected a few times. The chain joins TRBV30 to TRBJ1-6; D is ambiguous. V lost 1 base and J 4 bases, leaving 5 bases between the germline ends. The CDR3 is 13 amino acids. Germline V gene sequence: CDR1 GTSNPN, CDR2 SVGIG (reference sequence). The CDR3: CAWSEDYNSPLHF. CDR3 sequence (DNA): TGTGCCTGGAGTGAGGATTATAATTCACCCCTCCACTTT.

J is TRBJ2-5 and V is TRBV11-3, with D unclear. From germline, CDR1 is SGHNT and CDR2 YENEEA. The CDR3 extends over 11 amino acids. Between the trimmed V and J ends, which lost 2 bases and 3 bases, there was a span of 1 base. CDR3 bases: TGTGCCAGCAGCTTAAAAGAGACCCAGTACTTC. Translating it yields CASSLKETQYF.

As to this clone: One end of the junction does not line up with germline, which may come from a read error. V usage is TRBV11-3 and J usage is TRBJ2-7; D unclear. The CDR3 extends over 13 amino acids. From germline, CDR1 is SGHNT and CDR2 YENEEA. The CDR3 DNA reads TGTGCCAGCACCTTAGCCTTAGAATATGAGCAGTACTTC. Translating gives CASTLALEYEQYF.

The chain is built from TRBV5-6 and TRBJ2-3; 8 bases map to TRBD2. This CDR3 region has 16 residues. V was clipped by 1 base and J by 9 bases; unmatched bases: 13. Germline CDR1 SGHDT, CDR2 YYEEEE. CDR3 sequence (DNA): TGTGCCAGCAGCTTGTTAAAGCGGGGGCACCCAGGGACGCAGTATTTT. Protein: CASSLLKRGHPGTQYF. Combining the CDR3 with reference TRBV5-6 and TRBJ2-3 gives the whole variable domain DAGVTQSPTHLIKTRGQQVTLRCSPKSGHDTVSWYQQALGQGPQFIFQYYEEEERQRGNFPDRFSGHQFPNYSSELNVNALLLGDSALYLCASSLLKRGHPGTQYFGPGTRLTVL.

The V and J genes are TRBV6-6 and TRBJ1-1; weak D call: TRBD1 (6 bases). From germline, CDR1 is MNHNY and CDR2 SVGAGI (reference sequence). The CDR3 extends over 13 amino acids. V was trimmed by 6 bases and J by 6 bases, leaving 14 bases between them. The CDR3, as DNA: TGTGCCAGCAGAAAAAGCGGGGGCCCTGAAGCTTTCTTT. Encoded protein: CASRKSGGPEAFF.

J is TRBJ1-2 and V is TRBV11-1; D is perhaps TRBD1 (6 bases). Trimming cost V 3 bases and J 5 bases, with 16 bases left between them. In germline, CDR1 is SGHAT, CDR2 FQDESV (reference sequence). This CDR3 has 15 residues. CDR3 nucleotides: TGTGCCAGCAGCTTCGAACAGGGAGGAAGTTATGGCTACACCTTC. It is translated as CASSFEQGGSYGYTF.

CDR3 sequence reads: CAISESGTKGALGANVLTF. The CDR3 DNA reads as TGTGCCATCAGTGAGTCTGGGACGAAGGGGGCACTCGGGGCCAACGTCCTGACTTTC. The V and J genes are TRBV10-3 and TRBJ2-6; the match to TRBD1 covers 7 bases. Unmatched junction bases numbered 12, after V lost 0 bases and J lost 4 bases. Per the germline V gene, CDR1 is ENHRY and CDR2 is SYGVKD. The CDR3 loop spans 19 amino acids.

This sequence joins TRBV5-4 and TRBJ2-5, with D possibly called TRBD1 or TRBD2 (5 bases each). V dropped 3 bases and J dropped 5 bases, with 14 bases sitting between them. The length of the CDR3 is 14 residues. The germline CDR1 and CDR2 sequences are SGHNT and YYREEE (reference sequence). The CDR3 reads CASSSQGEGETQYF. The CDR3 DNA is TGTGCCAGCAGCTCCCAGGGTGAGGGGGAGACCCAGTACTTC.

The chain combines TRBV30 with TRBJ2-7, with D possibly TRBD2 on 8 matching bases. The germline V gene has CDR1 GTSNPN and CDR2 SVGIG (reference sequence). The germline V and J ends were trimmed by 4 bases and 4 bases, with 23 bases remaining between them. This CDR3 has 16 residues. CDR3 DNA: TGTGCCTGGACGAGGGGGCCTGCGGGAGGCGGATACGAGCAGTACTTC. It specifies CAWTRGPAGGGYEQYF.

The chain uses TRBV1 and TRBJ2-5; TRBD2, the table's D call, was not compared with the DNA. TRBV1 is listed as a pseudogene. This CDR3 comprises 16 residues. CDR3 sequence: CTSSLGLAGNQETQYF. DNA of the CDR3: TGCACCAGCAGCCTGGGACTAGCGGGTAATCAAGAGACCCAGTACTTC.

The chain uses TRBV7-3 and TRBJ2-2; D ambiguous. The germline V and J ends were trimmed by 5 bases and 4 bases, with 11 bases remaining between them. CDR1 is SGHTA and CDR2 is FQGTGA in the germline V gene. The CDR3 contains 14 residues. CDR3 in amino acids: CASSLLVGTGELFF. The CDR3 DNA reads as TGTGCCAGCAGCCTCCTAGTTGGCACCGGGGAGCTGTTTTTT.

CDR3 loop: CASGLRQSTDTQYF. CDR3 bases: TGTGCTAGTGGCCTCAGACAGAGCACAGATACGCAGTATTTT. V and J are TRBV12-5 and TRBJ2-3; perhaps TRBD1 as D (5 bases). The CDR3 totals 14 residues. CDR1 is LGHNT and CDR2 is FRNRAP in the germline V gene. V dropped 6 bases and J dropped 0 bases, with 10 bases sitting between them.

V usage is TRBV7-9 and J usage is TRBJ2-7; possibly TRBD1 for D (6 bases). The CDR3 consists of 15 residues. The V end was cut by 5 bases, the J end by 3 bases, with 17 bases between. Germline-derived CDR1 and CDR2 are SEHNR and FQNEAQ (reference sequence). The CDR3 DNA reads as TGTGCCAGCAGCCTACGTGGGGGCGAGGGCTACGAGCAGTACTTC. Translated: CASSLRGGEGYEQYF.

V gene TRBV19 combines with J gene TRBJ2-5, with TRBD1 identical over 7 bases. Germline loops: CDR1 LNHDA, CDR2 SQIVND (reference sequence). This CDR3 region has 17 residues. V was clipped by 1 base and J by 5 bases; unmatched bases: 13. CDR3 protein: CASSIAVRQGMSETQYF. CDR3 DNA: TGTGCCAGTAGTATAGCCGTCCGACAGGGAATGTCGGAGACCCAGTACTTC.

The chain has TRBV29-1 and TRBJ1-1; D may be TRBD1 (6 bases). This CDR3 comprises 17 residues. CDR1 is SQVTM, CDR2 ANQGSEA, per germline. Deletions cut 0 bases from V and 1 base from J, with 18 bases between. CDR3: CSVEENRGTTGNTEAFF. In nucleotides, the CDR3 is TGCAGCGTTGAAGAAAACCGCGGGACAACGGGGAACACTGAAGCTTTCTTT.

The chain has TRBV5-1 and TRBJ1-1; D is unresolved. From germline, CDR1 is SGHRS and CDR2 YFSETQ. The CDR3 spans 17 residues. The germline V and J ends were trimmed by 1 base and 0 bases, with 16 bases remaining between them. In DNA, the CDR3 is TGCGCCAGCAGCTTGAGGGCGGCCAGCTTTATGAACACTGAAGCTTTCTTT. It translates to CASSLRAASFMNTEAFF. The full variable domain, with the rest looked up from reference TRBV5-1 and TRBJ1-1, is KAGVTQTPRYLIKTRGQQVTLSCSPISGHRSVSWYQQTPGQGLQFLFEYFSETQRNKGNFPGRFSGRQFSNSRSEMNVSTLELGDSALYLCASSLRAASFMNTEAFFGQGTRLTVV.

This CDR3 reads CASSQILSGELFF. The CDR3 nucleotides read TGTGCCAGCAGCCAAATTCTCAGCGGGGAGCTGTTTTTT. This chain links TRBV14 with TRBJ2-2; D is ambiguous. This CDR3 region has 13 residues. Germline CDR1 reads SGHDN; CDR2 reads FVKESK. V lost 2 bases and J 7 bases, leaving 8 bases between the germline ends. The whole variable domain, filled in from reference TRBV14 and TRBJ2-2, reads EAGVTQFPSHSVIEKGQTVTLRCDPISGHDNLYWYRRVMGKEIKFLLHFVKESKQDESGMPNNRFLAERTGGTYSTLKVQPAELEDSGVYFCASSQILSGELFFGEGSRLTVL.

This clone turned up a few times. The V call is TRBV27, the J call TRBJ2-7, with D perhaps TRBD2 (8 bases). Germline-derived CDR1 and CDR2 are MNHEY and SMNVEV (reference sequence). Trimming took off 1 base at V and 4 bases at J, with 17 bases between the two ends. The CDR3 is made up of 16 amino acids. The CDR3 reads CASSLWRREGAYEQYF. The CDR3 region has the DNA TGTGCCAGCAGTTTATGGCGCCGGGAGGGGGCTTACGAGCAGTACTTC.

The CDR3 region has the DNA TGTGCCAGCAGCCAAGCGGGGGATAGCGGGAGGGCCAAGAGCACAGATACGCAGTATTTT. Protein sequence: CASSQAGDSGRAKSTDTQYF. The V call is TRBV4-2, the J call TRBJ2-3; 11 bases line up with TRBD2. There are 20 residues in the CDR3. Germline V CDR1 and CDR2: LGHNA, YNFKEQ. J lost 0 bases, V lost 1 base, and 12 bases had no gene match.

The chain combines TRBV5-6 with TRBJ1-4, with D possibly matching TRBD1 (5 bases). CDR3 length: 17 amino acids. Germline V gene lookup returns CDR1 SGHDT and CDR2 YYEEEE. The V gene lost 0 bases and the J gene lost 0 bases, with 12 bases spanning the gap. CDR3 sequence: CASSLARQGATNEKLFF. In DNA form, the CDR3 reads TGTGCCAGCAGCTTGGCCCGGCAGGGTGCAACTAATGAAAAACTGTTTTTT.

This clone appeared a few times. This rearrangement joins TRBV27 to TRBJ1-5; TRBD1 agrees at 8 bases. J gave up 6 bases and V 6 bases, and 4 bases lay outside the gene matches. CDR3 length equals 13 residues. Germline CDR1 MNHEY, CDR2 SMNVEV (reference sequence). The CDR3 bases are TGTGCCAGCAGGCAGGGACAGGCTCAGCCCCAGCATTTT. It yields the protein CASRQGQAQPQHF.

As for this clone: The junction and the germline gene differ at one end; a read error may be behind it. This chain joins TRBV7-7 and TRBJ2-1; 12 nucleotides line up with TRBD2. The CDR3 has 15 residues. Looked up from germline, CDR1 is SSHAT and CDR2 is FNYEAQ (reference sequence). The CDR3 spells CASSPSSGGGNEQFF. The CDR3 DNA reads TGTGCTAGCAGCCCCTCTAGCGGGGGGGGGAATGAGCAGTTCTTC.

The chain uses TRBV4-1 and TRBJ2-7; 11 positions agree with TRBD2. The CDR3 totals 16 residues. After removal of 4 bases from V and 2 bases from J, the junction contained 7 bases not matched to a gene. Per germline, CDR1 MGHRA and CDR2 YSYEKL. In DNA form, the CDR3 reads TGCGCCAGCAGCCGAACACTAGCGGGGGTAACCTACGAGCAGTACTTC. Protein: CASSRTLAGVTYEQYF.

The chain carries TRBV7-2 and TRBJ1-1, with 7 bases identical to TRBD1. Trimming at V came to 6 bases and at J to 11 bases, leaving 9 bases not matched to a gene. Germline V gene lookup returns CDR1 SGHTA and CDR2 FQGNSA. The CDR3 extends over 12 amino acids. The CDR3 protein is CASSFRQGRAFF. CDR3 DNA: TGTGCCAGCAGTTTCCGACAGGGTCGGGCTTTCTTT.

The rearrangement uses TRBV7-9 and TRBJ1-2; D is possibly TRBD1 (5 bases). This CDR3 contains 13 residues. Trimming took off 5 bases at V and 4 bases at J, with 11 bases between the two ends. Per the germline V gene, CDR1 is SEHNR and CDR2 is FQNEAQ (reference sequence). The CDR3 bases are TGTGCCAGCAGCACCGGACAATCCTATGGCTACACCTTC. This codes for CASSTGQSYGYTF.